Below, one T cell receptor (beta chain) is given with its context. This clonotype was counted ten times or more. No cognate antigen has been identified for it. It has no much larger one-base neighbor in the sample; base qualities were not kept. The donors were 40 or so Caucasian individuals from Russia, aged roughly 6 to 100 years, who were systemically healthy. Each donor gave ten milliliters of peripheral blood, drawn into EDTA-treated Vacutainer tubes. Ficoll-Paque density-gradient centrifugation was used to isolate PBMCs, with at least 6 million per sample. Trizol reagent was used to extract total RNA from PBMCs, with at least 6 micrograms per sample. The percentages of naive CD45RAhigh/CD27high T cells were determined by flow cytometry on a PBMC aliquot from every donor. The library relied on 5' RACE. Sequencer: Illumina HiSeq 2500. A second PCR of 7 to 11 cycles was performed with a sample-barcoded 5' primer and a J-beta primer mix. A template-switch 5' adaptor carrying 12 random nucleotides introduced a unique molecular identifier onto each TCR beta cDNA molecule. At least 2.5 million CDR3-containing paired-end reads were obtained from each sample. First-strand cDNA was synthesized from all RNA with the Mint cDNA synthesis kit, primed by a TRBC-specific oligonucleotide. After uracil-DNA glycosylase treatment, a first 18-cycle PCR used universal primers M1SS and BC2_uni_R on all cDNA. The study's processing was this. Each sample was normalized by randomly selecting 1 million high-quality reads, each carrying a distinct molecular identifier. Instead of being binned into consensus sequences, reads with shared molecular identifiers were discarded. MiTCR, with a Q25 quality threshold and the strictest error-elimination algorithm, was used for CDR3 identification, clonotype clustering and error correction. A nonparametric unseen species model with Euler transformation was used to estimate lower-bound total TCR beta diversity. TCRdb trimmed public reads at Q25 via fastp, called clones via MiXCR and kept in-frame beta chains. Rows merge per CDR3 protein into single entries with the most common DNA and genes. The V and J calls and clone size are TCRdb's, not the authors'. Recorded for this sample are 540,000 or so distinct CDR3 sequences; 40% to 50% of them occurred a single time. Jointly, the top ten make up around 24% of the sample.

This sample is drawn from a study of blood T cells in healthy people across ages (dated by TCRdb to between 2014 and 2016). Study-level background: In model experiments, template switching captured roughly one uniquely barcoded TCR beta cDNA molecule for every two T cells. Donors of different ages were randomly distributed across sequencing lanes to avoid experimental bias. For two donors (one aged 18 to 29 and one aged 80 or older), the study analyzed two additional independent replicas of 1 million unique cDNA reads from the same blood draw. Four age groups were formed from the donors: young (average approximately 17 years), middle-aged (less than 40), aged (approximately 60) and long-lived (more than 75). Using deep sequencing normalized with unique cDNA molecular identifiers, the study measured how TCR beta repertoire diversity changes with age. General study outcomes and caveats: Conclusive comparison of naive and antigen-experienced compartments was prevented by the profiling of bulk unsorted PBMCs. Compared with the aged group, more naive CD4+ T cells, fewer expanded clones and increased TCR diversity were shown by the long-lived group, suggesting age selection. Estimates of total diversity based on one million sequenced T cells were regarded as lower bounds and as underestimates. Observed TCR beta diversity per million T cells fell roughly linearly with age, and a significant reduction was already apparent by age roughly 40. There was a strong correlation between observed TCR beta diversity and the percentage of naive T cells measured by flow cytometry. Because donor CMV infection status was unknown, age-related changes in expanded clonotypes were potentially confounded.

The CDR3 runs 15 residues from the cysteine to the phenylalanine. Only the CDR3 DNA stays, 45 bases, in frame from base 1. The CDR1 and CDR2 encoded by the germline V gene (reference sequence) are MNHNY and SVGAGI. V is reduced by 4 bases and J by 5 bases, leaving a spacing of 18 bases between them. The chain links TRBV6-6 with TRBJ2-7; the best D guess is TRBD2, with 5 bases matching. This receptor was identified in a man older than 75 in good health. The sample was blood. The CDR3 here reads CASSSPEAWRNEQYF. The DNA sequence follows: TGTGCCAGCAGTTCCCCGGAGGCCTGGAGGAACGAGCAGTACTTC.